This T cell receptor beta chain derives from a study of T cells in Graves' hyperthyroidism and ophthalmopathy. On the study more broadly: Peripheral blood specimens were obtained at initial diagnosis, prior to any treatment.

Looked up from germline, CDR1 is SGHAT and CDR2 is FQNNGV. The CDR3 consists of 15 residues. V lost 4 bases, J lost 4 bases, and 16 bases lay in between. Amplification yielded TCR beta CDR3 regions, with RNA transcripts as the source. Using the HTBI primer set, a first-round RT-PCR was run on the TCR CDR3. TCRdb itself ran the multiplex PCR reads through MiXCR, one entry per CDR3 protein. This sample has about 260,000 distinct CDR3 sequences; 25% occur once, and the top ten carry about 25%. Among the patients, aged 18 to 65, hyperthyroidism was newly diagnosed and had lasted under 2 months. Investigators excluded patients with uncontrolled infection, other autoimmune disease, pregnancy or lactation. Drawn at first hyperthyroidism diagnosis, the blood sample preceded any ophthalmopathy symptoms.

The chain joins TRBV11-2 to TRBJ1-2; a weak D match, TRBD1 (6 bases). This clonotype was sampled from a man aged 40-49 years with Graves' hyperthyroidism that later progressed to Graves' ophthalmopathy. Sequencing input: blood. CDR3 nucleotides: TGTGCCAGCAGCTCATCCTCGGGGGGCGCCTATGGCTACACCTTC. The encoded protein is CASSSSSGGAYGYTF.